This entry features one T cell receptor beta chain sequence. Its antigen is undetermined. TCRdb keeps only in-frame clones here, not all; method: immunoSEQ multiplex PCR. The data contain 45,000 to 50,000 clones, approximately 88% of them singletons. This entry belongs to a study of PD-L1 blockade in urothelial cancer. Whole-study context: Every 3 weeks, patients received intravenous atezolizumab 1,200 mg, beginning 2014. Study-wide results and limits: When pretreatment blood TCR clonality was below the median, it predicted better survival.

Trimming cost V 7 bases and J 3 bases, with 3 bases left between them. CDR1 is MNHNS, CDR2 SASEGT, per germline. The CDR3 is made up of 10 amino acids. The receptor was isolated from an elderly man with urothelial cancer. The V and J genes are TRBV6-1 and TRBJ2-5; unclear D gene. The sequenced sample was PBMCs, obtained around atezolizumab (anti-PD-L1) treatment. In DNA, the CDR3 is TGTGCCAGCACCGAAGAGACCCAGTACTTC. It specifies CASTEETQYF.